Shown below are 10 T cell receptor beta chains from a single sample sequenced in a study of blood T cell repertoires in COVID-19 (dated by TCRdb to 2018 to 2020). Library preparation used the immunoSEQ multiplex PCR assay. The source is immuneACCESS, and TCRdb retained only in-frame sequences with V and J called. Part of the clones is not carried over; for the studies checked, unresolved V genes explain less than half of this, and the remainder is unexplained. The sample table contains fewer than 200,000 clones; only one count was recorded for 80% to 90% of them. The ten largest clones add up to approximately 11% of the sample. Source material: peripheral blood. These receptor sequences come from a woman aged 40 to 50 with COVID-19, enrolled during active disease.

The chain recombines TRBV19 with TRBJ2-1, with TRBD2 matching 9 bases. Germline V lookup: CDR1 LNHDA, CDR2 SQIVND (reference sequence). Losses at the gene ends were 3 bases for V and 8 bases for J; bases not matched to a gene: 17. The length of the CDR3 is 18 residues. CDR3 sequence (DNA): TGTGCCAGTAGTATGGTCCCCGTGCTACTAGCGGGTGCGGATGAGCAGTTCTTC. Encoded protein: CASSMVPVLLAGADEQFF.

CDR3 sequence (DNA): TGTGCCAGCAGTGATTTTACAGGAGACTATGGCTACACCTTC. Its translation: CASSDFTGDYGYTF. The gene calls are TRBV2 and TRBJ1-2, with a possible D match to TRBD1 (5 bases). The germline V gene encodes CDR1 SNHLY and CDR2 FYNNEI. Trimming left V 3 bases short and J 3 bases short, with 11 bases between. The CDR3 has 14 residues.

The chain uses TRBV5-4 and TRBJ2-5; D remains unclear. V dropped 0 bases and J dropped 1 base, with 7 bases sitting between them. The CDR3 runs to 14 residues. Germline V gene data show CDR1 as SGHNT and CDR2 as YYREEE (reference sequence). For the CDR3, the DNA is TGTGCCAGCAGCTTGGCAGCGACCCAAGAGACCCAGTACTTC. This sequence encodes CASSLAATQETQYF. The whole variable domain, filled in from reference TRBV5-4 and TRBJ2-5, reads ETGVTQSPTHLIKTRGQQVTLRCSSQSGHNTVSWYQQALGQGPQFIFQYYREEENGRGNFPPRFSGLQFPNYSSELNVNALELDDSALYLCASSLAATQETQYFGPGTRLLVL.

The gene calls are TRBV27 and TRBJ2-2; TRBD2 agrees at 7 bases. Per germline, CDR1 MNHEY and CDR2 SMNVEV (reference sequence). The CDR3 has 16 amino acids. The J segment lost 2 bases and the V segment lost 6 bases, leaving 9 bases of the junction unmatched. Here the CDR3 reads CASSQSGTINTGELFF. CDR3 nucleotides: TGTGCCAGCAGCCAAAGCGGGACTATTAACACCGGGGAGCTGTTTTTT.

The chain has TRBV6-6 and TRBJ1-1; 7 bases are shared with TRBD1. Germline V CDR1 and CDR2: MNHNY, SVGAGI (reference sequence). This CDR3 has 15 residues. The J segment lost 1 base and the V segment lost 7 bases, leaving 9 bases of the junction unmatched. Written as DNA, the CDR3 is TGTGCCAGCACCGGGACAGACGCCTCGAACACTGAAGCTTTCTTT. Residues: CASTGTDASNTEAFF.

The rearrangement joins TRBV10-3 to TRBJ2-3; no clear D. The CDR3 consists of 16 residues. Trimming took 6 bases from V and 0 from J, leaving 16 bases between them. The V gene's germline CDR1 is ENHRY and CDR2 SYGVKD. CDR3 coding DNA: TGTGCCATCAGCACCGTAGAGTCTAGTAGCACAGATACGCAGTATTTT. Translating it yields CAISTVESSSTDTQYF.

The J gene is TRBJ2-2, the V gene TRBV29-1; 9 bases are a match to TRBD1. The CDR3 length is 13 residues. J lost 5 bases, V lost 7 bases, and 5 bases had no gene match. Germline V gene lookup returns CDR1 SQVTM and CDR2 ANQGSEA. CDR3 DNA sequence: TGCAGCGCCGGGACAGGGACTACCGGGGAGCTGTTTTTT. It encodes CSAGTGTTGELFF.

This clone was counted a single time. J is TRBJ1-4 and V is TRBV6-5; 7 nucleotides line up with TRBD1. Germline assignment: CDR1 MNHEY and CDR2 SVGAGI. CDR3 size: 15 residues. The trim removed 6 bases at V and 0 bases at J, leaving 4 bases unmatched. In nucleotides, the CDR3 is TGTGCCAGCAGAAGGGACAGCACAACTAATGAAAAACTGTTTTTT. It specifies CASRRDSTTNEKLFF.

The rearrangement joins TRBV6-5 to TRBJ2-1; tentatively, D is TRBD2 (5 bases). This CDR3 contains 12 residues. Germline values: CDR1 MNHEY, CDR2 SVGAGI. V shed 6 bases and J shed 10 bases, with 13 bases lying between them. The CDR3 DNA sequence: TGTGCCAGCAGGTTCGACCCGGGGGAGCAGTTCTTC. This sequence encodes CASRFDPGEQFF.

This sequence joins TRBV6-6 and TRBJ2-7, with a weak D call TRBD2 (6 bases). Germline V gene data show CDR1 as MNHNY and CDR2 as SVGAGI (reference sequence). Between the trimmed V and J ends, which lost 6 bases and 5 bases, there was a span of 20 bases. The CDR3 contains 15 residues. CDR3 in DNA: TGTGCCAGCAGCGTGATAACGGGGGAGGAGAACGAGCAGTACTTC. Encoded protein: CASSVITGEENEQYF.